These 15 T cell receptor beta chains came from one sample sequenced in a study of cytomegalovirus exposure and HLA in healthy donors. PCR used 60 Vbeta primers and 13 Jbeta primers. Some clones are missing from TCRdb's copy, which holds only in-frame ones; the method was immunoSEQ multiplex PCR. The sample yields roughly 140,000 clones, under 90% seen once. Material for sequencing was PBMCs. Receptor source: a male donor in good health and CMV-seronegative.

CDR3 protein: CASRSGLAEETQYF. Here the CDR3 DNA reads TGTGCCAGCAGATCGGGACTAGCGGAAGAGACCCAGTACTTC. V and J are TRBV4-2 and TRBJ2-5, with 11 bases identical to TRBD2. The CDR3 covers 14 residues. Germline CDR1 is LGHNA and CDR2 is YNFKEQ. V was pared by 6 bases and J by 3 bases, with 3 bases of the junction left unmatched.

This clone was observed a handful of times. The chain recombines TRBV7-8 with TRBJ1-2; a possible D gene is TRBD1 (6 bases). The germline V and J ends were trimmed by 5 bases and 4 bases, with 17 bases remaining between them. Germline-derived CDR1 and CDR2 are SGHVS and FQNEAQ. This CDR3 contains 15 residues. This chain's CDR3 is CASSPSGVLVYGYTF. CDR3 nucleotide sequence: TGTGCCAGCAGCCCTTCAGGGGTGCTCGTCTATGGCTACACCTTC.

The V and J genes are TRBV7-9 and TRBJ2-1; D not certain. The germline V and J ends were trimmed by 6 bases and 0 bases, with 9 bases remaining between them. This CDR3 region has 14 residues. Germline loops: CDR1 SEHNR, CDR2 FQNEAQ (reference sequence). The chain's CDR3 is CASRVPSSYNEQFF. CDR3 in DNA: TGTGCCAGCAGGGTTCCGAGCTCCTACAATGAGCAGTTCTTC.

The genes are TRBV6-5 and TRBJ1-5; 12 nucleotides agree with TRBD1. Unmatched junction bases numbered 6, after V lost 6 bases and J lost 6 bases. Germline lookup yields CDR1 MNHEY and CDR2 SVGAGI. The CDR3 extends over 15 amino acids. DNA of the CDR3: TGTGCCAGCAGCCCCGGGACAGGGGGCCCTCAGCCCCAGCATTTT. Residues: CASSPGTGGPQPQHF.

The chain recombines TRBV25-1 with TRBJ2-2; weak D call: TRBD2 (5 bases). The V gene lost 2 bases and the J gene lost 5 bases, with 12 bases spanning the gap. CDR1 MGHDK and CDR2 SYGVNS come from the germline V gene. There are 15 residues in the CDR3. The CDR3 coding sequence is TGTGCCAGCAGTGAACCGGGGATGAGAACCGGGGAGCTGTTTTTT. As protein: CASSEPGMRTGELFF.

The CDR3 region is CASSLGEMYGYTF. The CDR3 DNA reads as TGTGCCAGCAGCCTCGGAGAAATGTATGGCTACACCTTC. The V and J genes are TRBV6-6 and TRBJ1-2, with no clear D. Germline CDR1 reads MNHNY; CDR2 reads SVGAGI (reference sequence). CDR3 size: 13 residues. Deletions cut 6 bases from V and 5 bases from J, with 13 bases between.

The genes are TRBV19 and TRBJ1-3, with 7 bases fitting TRBD1. Germline trimming cut 3 bases from V and 2 bases from J; bases unmatched to any gene: 7. The CDR3 runs to 16 residues. The germline V gene has CDR1 LNHDA and CDR2 SQIVND (reference sequence). The CDR3 is CASSIGSRGTGNTIYF. CDR3 DNA: TGTGCCAGTAGTATTGGGTCCAGGGGGACTGGAAACACCATATATTTT.

The V gene is TRBV15, the J gene TRBJ2-1; 7 nucleotides match TRBD2. Germline CDR1 is LNHNV and CDR2 is YYDKDF (reference sequence). V trimming: 3 bases; J trimming: 8 bases; junction bases outside the gene matches: 10. The CDR3 totals 15 residues. The CDR3 bases are TGTGCCACCAGCAGGGGGGGGGAGGGTAAGGATGAGCAGTTCTTC. Its protein product is CATSRGGEGKDEQFF.

The genes are TRBV28 and TRBJ2-7; 8 bases match TRBD1. The CDR3 is 15 residues long. Germline CDR1 MDHEN, CDR2 SYDVKM. V trimming: 5 bases; J trimming: 3 bases; junction bases outside the gene matches: 9. The CDR3 loop reads CASSQMDRDFYEQYF. In DNA form, the CDR3 reads TGTGCCAGCAGTCAAATGGACAGGGACTTCTACGAGCAGTACTTC.

The chain has TRBV6-6 and TRBJ2-7; possible D gene TRBD2, 7 bases. The germline V gene encodes CDR1 MNHNY and CDR2 SVGAGI (reference sequence). V was pared by 8 bases and J by 4 bases, with 15 bases between. This CDR3 region has 13 residues. The CDR3 region is CASGGGRAYEQYF. CDR3 in DNA: TGTGCCAGCGGGGGCGGGAGAGCTTACGAGCAGTACTTC.

The CDR3 protein is CASRAYNEQFF. CDR3 DNA: TGTGCCAGCAGGGCATACAATGAGCAGTTCTTC. This sequence joins TRBV27 and TRBJ2-1; D ambiguous. Trimming removed 6 bases from V and 4 bases from J, with 4 bases in between. The CDR3 covers 11 residues. In germline, CDR1 is MNHEY, CDR2 SMNVEV (reference sequence).

The chain joins TRBV9 to TRBJ1-2; D remains ambiguous. The length of the CDR3 is 16 residues. Deletions cut 0 bases from V and 4 bases from J, with 16 bases between. Germline values: CDR1 SGDLS, CDR2 YYNGEE. The CDR3 region is CASSVDEDGGTYGYTF. DNA for the CDR3: TGTGCCAGCAGCGTAGATGAGGACGGAGGAACCTATGGCTACACCTTC.

The chain employs TRBV29-1 and TRBJ1-5; no clear D gene. Germline V lookup: CDR1 SQVTM, CDR2 ANQGSEA. V lost 4 bases, J lost 3 bases, and 7 bases lay in between. CDR3 length: 12 amino acids. Here the CDR3 reads CSVAGSNQPQHF. The CDR3 bases are TGCAGCGTTGCGGGATCCAATCAGCCCCAGCATTTT.

This chain joins TRBV2 and TRBJ2-3, with 10 bases lining up with TRBD1. This CDR3 spans 14 amino acids. Germline V gene sequence: CDR1 SNHLY, CDR2 FYNNEI. Losses at the gene ends were 4 bases for V and 3 bases for J; bases not matched to a gene: 1. DNA of the CDR3: TGTGCCAGCAGTGGACAGGGGGCAACAGATACGCAGTATTTT. Residues: CASSGQGATDTQYF.

This chain joins TRBV5-6 and TRBJ1-1, with D uncertain. The length of the CDR3 is 11 residues. The V gene's germline CDR1 is SGHDT and CDR2 YYEEEE. Deletions cut 0 bases from V and 10 bases from J, with 7 bases between. The CDR3 region has the DNA TGTGCCAGCAGCTTGGCTGGGCTAGCTTTCTTT. Protein product: CASSLAGLAFF.